Presented here are 29 T cell receptor beta chains from one specimen sequenced in a study of early T cells in non-severe SARS-CoV-2 infection (dated by TCRdb to the early 2020s). Libraries were prepared through 5' RACE. The run used a NextSeq 500. Using fastp trimming at Q25 and MiXCR clonotype assembly, TCRdb reanalyzed the public sequencing data and kept in-frame beta chains. One record per CDR3 amino acid sequence lists the most common genes and DNA. The sample data list about 26,000 distinct CDR3 sequences, and roughly 5.3% of these were observed just once. Approximately 3.9% of the sample is taken by the ten largest. Sequencing was done on a sample of whole blood. The source of these receptors is an adult who was a healthcare worker with PCR-confirmed SARS-CoV-2 infection or an uninfected control (not recorded which).

This clonotype was detected only once. The chain carries TRBV29-1 and TRBJ2-7; D is perhaps TRBD1 (6 bases). Germline assignment: CDR1 SQVTM and CDR2 ANQGSEA. The CDR3 runs 14 residues. Trimming pared 4 bases from V and 6 bases from J, leaving 19 bases between. CDR3 loop: CSVGLPGAVGEQYF. Written as DNA, the CDR3 is TGCAGCGTTGGCCTACCAGGGGCGGTAGGCGAGCAGTACTTC.

This clonotype is judged medium-sized. The rearrangement joins TRBV4-1 to TRBJ1-5, with no clear D. The CDR3 has 15 amino acids. CDR1 is MGHRA, CDR2 YSYEKL, per germline. The V end was cut by 0 bases, the J end by 4 bases, with 10 bases between. DNA of the CDR3: TGCGCCAGCAGCCAAGACAGAGACCCAAATCAGCCCCAGCATTTT. Translated: CASSQDRDPNQPQHF.

This clonotype was picked up a small number of times. The chain couples TRBV20-1 to TRBJ1-4, with D tentatively TRBD1 (5 bases). V was cut by 5 bases and J by 8 bases, with 9 bases left in between. The CDR3 contains 11 residues. Germline V lookup: CDR1 DFQATT, CDR2 SNEGSKA (reference sequence). Written as DNA, the CDR3 is TGCAGTGCTGAAACAGGAGAAAAACTGTTTTTT. Translation gives CSAETGEKLFF.

In its sample, this clonotype was seen once. A much larger clone lies one base from this, so it may be a read error. This sequence joins TRBV5-1 and TRBJ1-1; 8 bases line up with TRBD1. The CDR3 is 15 amino acids. Germline-derived CDR1 and CDR2 are SGHRS and YFSETQ. Trimming at V came to 6 bases and at J to 7 bases, leaving 14 bases not matched to a gene. CDR3 in amino acids: CASKSFPGQAFEAFF. CDR3 sequence (DNA): TGCGCCAGCAAGAGCTTCCCGGGACAGGCTTTTGAAGCTTTCTTT.

The chain couples TRBV12-3 or TRBV12-4 to TRBJ2-3; 7 bases match TRBD2. CDR3 size: 14 residues. Losses at the gene ends were 7 bases for V and 2 bases for J; bases not matched to a gene: 6. In nucleotides, the CDR3 is TGTGCCAGCACGTGGGGAGGGTACACAGATACGCAGTATTTT. This gives the protein CASTWGGYTDTQYF.

This clonotype has ten or more counts. This chain joins TRBV5-1 and TRBJ1-2, with TRBD1 identical over 7 bases. Germline trimming cut 2 bases from V and 8 bases from J; bases unmatched to any gene: 6. This CDR3 has 13 amino acids. Germline CDR1 SGHRS, CDR2 YFSETQ. The CDR3 region has the DNA TGCGCCAGCAGCTTTGGACAGGCGGAGGGCTACACCTTC. Protein product: CASSFGQAEGYTF.

The chain has TRBV24-1 and TRBJ1-4, with no clear D. From germline, CDR1 is KGHDR and CDR2 SFDVKD. V lost 2 bases, J lost 0 bases, and 9 bases lay in between. The CDR3 contains 16 residues. The CDR3 sequence: CATSDSRVATNEKLFF. For the CDR3, the DNA is TGTGCCACCAGTGATTCCCGGGTTGCAACTAATGAAAAACTGTTTTTT.

This clonotype showed up many times. The genes are TRBV2 and TRBJ2-6; a weak D match, TRBD1 (6 bases). The CDR3 is made up of 17 amino acids. The V gene's germline CDR1 is SNHLY and CDR2 FYNNEI. Trimming took off 7 bases at V and 1 base at J, with 17 bases between the two ends. CDR3: CASIGVGTPSGANVLTF. CDR3 bases: TGTGCCAGCATCGGAGTTGGGACACCGTCTGGGGCCAACGTCCTGACTTTC.

The V gene is TRBV20-1, the J gene TRBJ2-3, with D maybe TRBD1 (6 bases). The CDR3 spans 12 residues. Germline assignment: CDR1 DFQATT and CDR2 SNEGSKA (reference sequence). V was pared by 3 bases and J by 3 bases, with 7 bases between. CDR3 sequence: CSARQGTDTQYF. The CDR3, as DNA: TGCAGTGCTAGGCAGGGGACAGATACGCAGTATTTT.

In its sample, this clonotype was seen many times. This chain uses TRBV6-5 with TRBJ2-6; 7 bases map to TRBD1. CDR1 and CDR2 from the germline V gene are MNHEY and SVGAGI. The ends lost 5 bases at V and 4 bases at J; junction bases unmatched: 5. The CDR3 extends over 15 amino acids. In DNA form, the CDR3 reads TGTGCCAGCAGTGACAGGGCTACGGGGGCCAACGTCCTGACTTTC. Translated: CASSDRATGANVLTF.

This clonotype was recorded many times. The chain carries TRBV20-1 and TRBJ1-2; D remains unclear. The CDR3 sequence is 14 residues long. Trimming shortened V by 6 bases and J by 2 bases, and 16 bases separated the two germline ends. Germline-derived CDR1 and CDR2 are DFQATT and SNEGSKA (reference sequence). CDR3 protein: CSARTEITNYGYTF. In DNA, the CDR3 is TGCAGTGCGAGAACAGAAATCACGAACTATGGCTACACCTTC.

This sequence joins TRBV7-8 and TRBJ2-7, with D possibly matching TRBD2 (5 bases). The CDR3 sequence is 12 residues long. V was pared by 8 bases and J by 7 bases, with 15 bases between. Germline-derived CDR1 and CDR2 are SGHVS and FQNEAQ. For the CDR3, the DNA is TGTGCCAGCGGCCGGAACGGAGGAGAGCAGTACTTC. Translation gives CASGRNGGEQYF.

The genes are TRBV7-2 and TRBJ1-2; no clear D gene. Trimming removed 5 bases from V and 0 bases from J, with 10 bases in between. Germline assignment: CDR1 SGHTA and CDR2 FQGNSA. The CDR3 covers 14 residues. CDR3 coding DNA: TGTGCCAGCAGCCCGCCTGCCTCTAACTATGGCTACACCTTC. Amino acid sequence: CASSPPASNYGYTF.

This clonotype has more than one count but fewer than ten. The junction does not match germline at one end; this may be a read error. V and J are TRBV20-1 and TRBJ2-3, with 13 bases that match TRBD2. CDR3 length: 21 amino acids. CDR1 is DFQATT and CDR2 is SNEGSKA in the germline V gene (reference sequence). CDR3 coding DNA: TGCAGTGCTGGAGACAGGGGGCTAACTAGCGGGGGGGCCGCAGGCCCAGATACGCAGTATTTT. It specifies CSAGDRGLTSGGAAGPDTQYF.

This clonotype appeared many times. The chain recombines TRBV6-2 or TRBV6-3 with TRBJ2-4; tentative D call: TRBD2 (5 bases). The germline V and J ends were trimmed by 7 bases and 0 bases, with 13 bases remaining between them. CDR3 length: 15 amino acids. Germline V CDR1 and CDR2: MNHEY, SVGEGT. The CDR3 DNA reads as TGTGCCAGCACCCCGGGCGGACTAGCCAAAAACATTCAGTACTTC. This sequence encodes CASTPGGLAKNIQYF.

This clonotype has at least ten counts. V and J are TRBV29-1 and TRBJ1-2; TRBD1 aligns across 8 bases. The CDR3 is 13 residues long. CDR1 SQVTM and CDR2 ANQGSEA come from the germline V gene. V dropped 7 bases and J dropped 8; count of bases not matched to a gene: 12. The CDR3: CSAGPQGARGYTF. CDR3 DNA sequence: TGCAGCGCCGGGCCTCAGGGGGCGCGAGGCTACACCTTC.

This clonotype was seen many times. The V gene is TRBV3-1, the J gene TRBJ2-7, with D unresolved. The germline V and J ends were trimmed by 0 bases and 2 bases, with 5 bases remaining between them. The CDR3 has 13 residues. Germline CDR1 LGHDT, CDR2 YNNKEL (reference sequence). CDR3 amino acids: CASSQDLTYEQYF. The CDR3 DNA reads as TGTGCCAGCAGCCAAGATCTCACCTACGAGCAGTACTTC.

This clonotype was seen ten or more times. The V gene is TRBV20-1, the J gene TRBJ2-7, with a possible D match to TRBD2 (5 bases). Germline values: CDR1 DFQATT, CDR2 SNEGSKA (reference sequence). With 2 bases removed from V and 4 bases from J, the gap between germline ends came to 21 bases. This CDR3 is 16 amino acids long. The CDR3: CSARRLRASGRYEQYF. The CDR3 nucleotides read TGCAGTGCTAGAAGGCTCCGAGCCAGCGGCAGGTACGAGCAGTACTTC.

In its sample, this clonotype was seen many times. The chain uses TRBV7-9 and TRBJ1-6; a weak D match, TRBD1 (6 bases). CDR1 is SEHNR, CDR2 FQNEAQ, per germline (reference sequence). V dropped 4 bases and J dropped 14 bases, with 18 bases sitting between them. This CDR3 region has 14 residues. This CDR3 is CASSSSGAPGTLHF. The CDR3 DNA sequence: TGTGCCAGCAGCTCCTCAGGGGCCCCAGGTACCCTCCACTTT.

This clonotype was picked up many times. The chain joins TRBV6-5 to TRBJ2-3; D may be TRBD2 (6 bases). Between the trimmed V and J ends, which lost 7 bases and 1 base, there was a span of 15 bases. Germline V gives CDR1 MNHEY, CDR2 SVGAGI. The CDR3 consists of 15 residues. Here the CDR3 reads CASTPSGVGTDTQYF. CDR3 nucleotides: TGTGCCAGCACCCCTTCGGGGGTTGGCACAGATACGCAGTATTTT.

Ten or more counts support this clonotype. The CDR3 DNA sequence: TGTGCCAGCAGCTTAAAGGGCGGGGAGGTTGGTGAGCAGTTCTTC. It yields the protein CASSLKGGEVGEQFF. The chain joins TRBV7-6 to TRBJ2-1; D perhaps matches TRBD2 (6 bases). The germline V and J ends were trimmed by 2 bases and 9 bases, with 17 bases remaining between them. The CDR3 sequence is 15 residues long. Germline CDR1 SGHVS, CDR2 FNYEAQ.

This clonotype was observed at least ten times. The rearrangement joins TRBV6-5 to TRBJ1-2, with D maybe TRBD1 (5 bases). The CDR3 is 13 residues long. Germline values: CDR1 MNHEY, CDR2 SVGAGI. The V gene lost 7 bases and the J gene lost 6 bases, with 15 bases spanning the gap. As DNA, the CDR3 is TGTGCCAGCACTCGGACAAGGCTGAATGGCTACACCTTC. It translates to CASTRTRLNGYTF.

This clonotype has a count of ten or more. The rearrangement joins TRBV18 to TRBJ1-2, with D uncertain. The CDR3 runs 15 residues. V lost 0 bases and J 0 bases, leaving 8 bases between the germline ends. Germline CDR1 KGHSH, CDR2 LQKENI. The DNA for the CDR3 is TGTGCCAGCTCACCACCCACGTTTGCTAACTATGGCTACACCTTC. Translating it yields CASSPPTFANYGYTF.

This clonotype has ten or more counts. The gene calls are TRBV20-1 and TRBJ1-2; no clear D gene. The germline V and J ends were trimmed by 0 bases and 1 base, with 6 bases remaining between them. The germline V gene encodes CDR1 DFQATT and CDR2 SNEGSKA (reference sequence). The CDR3 is 13 residues long. The DNA for the CDR3 is TGCAGTGCTAGAGAGCAGAGTAACTATGGCTACACCTTC. Its translation: CSAREQSNYGYTF.

This clonotype was detected ten times or more. The chain employs TRBV7-6 and TRBJ1-4; 7 bases map to TRBD1. The CDR3 totals 15 residues. V gave up 4 bases and J gave up 5 bases; unmatched junction bases: 7. Germline V gives CDR1 SGHVS, CDR2 FNYEAQ. The CDR3 coding sequence is TGTGCCAGCAGCTCCATACAGGGGCCCAATGAAAAACTGTTTTTT. Protein product: CASSSIQGPNEKLFF.

This clonotype has a handful of counts. The chain links TRBV5-4 to TRBJ2-3; 10 bases match TRBD2. J was trimmed by 3 bases and V by 2 bases; bases with no gene match: 9. The CDR3 runs 17 residues. Germline V gene sequence: CDR1 SGHNT, CDR2 YYREEE (reference sequence). For the CDR3, the DNA is TGTGCCAGCAGCTTTTCGATGGCTAGCGGGGGTACAGATACGCAGTATTTT. Translation: CASSFSMASGGTDTQYF.

This clonotype was counted many times. The junction departs from germline at one end; a sequencing error may be responsible. The V gene is TRBV11-2, the J gene TRBJ2-4; TRBD2 matches at 7 bases. Per the germline V gene, CDR1 is SGHAT and CDR2 is FQNNGV. The CDR3 length is 12 residues. Here the CDR3 DNA reads TGCTCCGGGGAGGGAGCCAAAAACATTCAGTACTTC. The encoded protein is CSGEGAKNIQYF.

This clonotype was seen only a few times. This chain uses TRBV7-7 with TRBJ2-7; unclear D gene. This CDR3 spans 12 amino acids. Germline-derived CDR1 and CDR2 are SSHAT and FNYEAQ (reference sequence). Trimming left V 5 bases short and J 3 bases short, with 8 bases between. The CDR3 region has the DNA TGTGCCAGCAGCCCGGACGGCTACGAGCAGTACTTC. It specifies CASSPDGYEQYF.

The table lists this clonotype with many counts. The rearrangement links TRBV20-1 to TRBJ2-2; 8 bases match TRBD2. In germline, CDR1 is DFQATT, CDR2 SNEGSKA (reference sequence). Losses at the gene ends were 5 bases for V and 1 base for J; bases not matched to a gene: 15. CDR3 length equals 18 residues. The chain's CDR3 is CSAHIPPQRGKNTGELFF. DNA for the CDR3: TGCAGTGCTCACATCCCACCCCAGCGGGGGAAGAACACCGGGGAGCTGTTTTTT.